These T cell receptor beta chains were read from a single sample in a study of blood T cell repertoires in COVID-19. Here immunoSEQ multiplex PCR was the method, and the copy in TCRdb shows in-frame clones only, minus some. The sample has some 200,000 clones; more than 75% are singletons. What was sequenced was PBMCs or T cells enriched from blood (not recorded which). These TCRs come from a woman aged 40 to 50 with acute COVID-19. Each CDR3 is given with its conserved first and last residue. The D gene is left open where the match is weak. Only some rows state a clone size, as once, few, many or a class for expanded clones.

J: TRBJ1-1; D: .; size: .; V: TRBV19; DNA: TGTGCCGCCGGGTGGGTGAACACTGAAGCTTTCTTT; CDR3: CAAGWVNTEAFF
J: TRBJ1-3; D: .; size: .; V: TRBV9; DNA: TGTGCCAGCAGCATCCGGGACACTACGAACACCATATATTTT; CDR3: CASSIRDTTNTIYF
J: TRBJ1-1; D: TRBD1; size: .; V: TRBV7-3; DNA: TGTGCCAGCAGCATTGGACAGGGAATGAACACTGAAGCTTTCTTT; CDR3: CASSIGQGMNTEAFF
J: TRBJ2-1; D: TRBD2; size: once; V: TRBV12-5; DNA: TGTGCTAGTGGTTTGGTACGGGTCGGGACTACCTCCTACAATGAGCAGTTCTTC; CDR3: CASGLVRVGTTSYNEQFF
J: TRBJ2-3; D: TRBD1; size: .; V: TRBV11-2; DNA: TGTGCCAGCAGCATGAGCCGGGACAGCTCCACAGATACGCAGTATTTT; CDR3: CASSMSRDSSTDTQYF
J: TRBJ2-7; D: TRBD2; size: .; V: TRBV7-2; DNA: TGTGCCAGCAGCTTAGGGGTCGGGGAGGGATACGAGCAGTACTTC; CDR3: CASSLGVGEGYEQYF
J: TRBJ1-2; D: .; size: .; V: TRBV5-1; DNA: TGCGCCAGCAGCCTCCGGGACTGGAACTATGGCTACACCTTC; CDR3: CASSLRDWNYGYTF
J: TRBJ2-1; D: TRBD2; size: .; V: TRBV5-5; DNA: TGTGCCAGCAGCTCACTAGCGGGGGGGCCGAATGAGCAGTTCTTC; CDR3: CASSSLAGGPNEQFF
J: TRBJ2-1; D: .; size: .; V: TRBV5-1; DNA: TGCGCCAGCAGCTTGGAAGTCTCCGGGGGCAATGAGCAGTTCTTC; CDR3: CASSLEVSGGNEQFF
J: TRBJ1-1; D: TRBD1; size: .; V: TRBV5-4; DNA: TGTGCCAGCAGAAGGACAGGGCCGAACACTGAAGCTTTCTTT; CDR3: CASRRTGPNTEAFF
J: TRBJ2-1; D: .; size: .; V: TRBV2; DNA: TGTGCCAGCAGTTCCGACAGGAGCTCCTACAATGAGCAGTTCTTC; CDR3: CASSSDRSSYNEQFF
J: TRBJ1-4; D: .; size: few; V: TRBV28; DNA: TGTGCCAGCAGTAGCCGAGATGGGTCCGGGGATGAAAAACTGTTTTTT; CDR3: CASSSRDGSGDEKLFF
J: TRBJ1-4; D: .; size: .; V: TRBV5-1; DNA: TGCGCCAGCAGCATCCGGGGGGCTAATGAAAAACTGTTTTTT; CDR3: CASSIRGANEKLFF
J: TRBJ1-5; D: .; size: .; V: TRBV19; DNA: TGTGCCAGTAGTATAGGTCCCAGGGCTTCAGGCCAGCCCCAGCATTTT; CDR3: CASSIGPRASGQPQHF
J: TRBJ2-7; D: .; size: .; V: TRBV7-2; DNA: TGTGCCAGCAGCTTTAAGGGGTCCCACGAGCAGTACTTC; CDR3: CASSFKGSHEQYF
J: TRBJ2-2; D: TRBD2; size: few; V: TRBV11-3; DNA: TGTGCCAGCAGCCAGAGACTAGCGGGAGTGACCGGGGAGCTGTTTTTT; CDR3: CASSQRLAGVTGELFF
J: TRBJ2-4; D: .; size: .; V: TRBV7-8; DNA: TGTGCCAGCAGCCCCTCAGAGGTGGCCAAAAACATTCAGTACTTC; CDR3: CASSPSEVAKNIQYF
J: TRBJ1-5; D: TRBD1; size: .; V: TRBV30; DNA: TGTGCCTGGAGGTACAGGGACAGGGGGAATCAGCCCCAGCATTTT; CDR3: CAWRYRDRGNQPQHF
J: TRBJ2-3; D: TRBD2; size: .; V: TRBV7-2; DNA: TGTGCCAGCAGCAAGCGACTAGCTCCTAGCACAGATACGCAGTATTTT; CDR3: CASSKRLAPSTDTQYF
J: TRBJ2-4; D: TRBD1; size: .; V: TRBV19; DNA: TGTGCCAGTAGTACCCTGGGACAGGGGTTGGACATTCAGTACTTC; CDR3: CASSTLGQGLDIQYF
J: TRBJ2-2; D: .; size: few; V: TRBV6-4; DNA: TGTGCCAGCAGTGACTCGGCGGGGAACACCGGGGAGCTGTTTTTT; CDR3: CASSDSAGNTGELFF
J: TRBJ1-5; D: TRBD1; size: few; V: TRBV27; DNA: TGTGCCAGCAGTTCCAGGGGGCTGAGCAATCAGCCCCAGCATTTT; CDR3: CASSSRGLSNQPQHF
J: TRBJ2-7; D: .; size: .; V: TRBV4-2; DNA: TGTGCCAGCAGCCGGCCCGACAGAGACTACGAGCAGTACTTC; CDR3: CASSRPDRDYEQYF
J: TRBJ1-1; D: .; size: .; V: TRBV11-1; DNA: TGTGCCAGCAGGTTCTACAGGGATGGGGACACTGAAGCTTTCTTT; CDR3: CASRFYRDGDTEAFF
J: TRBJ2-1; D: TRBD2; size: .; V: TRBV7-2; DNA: TGTGCCAGCAGCTTGGGTAACCTAGGTGGCGGGAGAGGCAATGAGCAGTTCTTC; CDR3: CASSLGNLGGGRGNEQFF
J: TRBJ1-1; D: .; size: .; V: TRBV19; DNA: TGTGCCAGTGACCGACGGGGGGCTGACACTGAAGCTTTCTTT; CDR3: CASDRRGADTEAFF
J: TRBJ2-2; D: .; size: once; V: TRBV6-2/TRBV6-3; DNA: TGTGCCAGCAGTTATCACATCTCGGGGAACGGGGAGCTGTTTTTT; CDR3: CASSYHISGNGELFF
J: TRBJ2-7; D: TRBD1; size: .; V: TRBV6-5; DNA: TGTGCCAGCAGTCGCCCCCGGGACAGGGGGCAGCAGTACTTC; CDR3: CASSRPRDRGQQYF